This passage covers 7 T cell receptor beta chains from one sample sequenced in a study of glioma-infiltrating T cells. TCR alpha and beta CDR3 regions were amplified from RNA using iRepertoire nested multiplex PCR. TCRdb re-analysed the multiplex PCR reads in MiXCR, keeping a single row per CDR3 protein. The table records about 140,000 distinct CDR3 sequences, roughly 43% of them present only once. What was sequenced was glioma tissue, nonneoplastic brain tissue, or PBMCs (not recorded which). The receptors here all came from a human donor with low-grade glioma or glioblastoma, undergoing nonglioma brain surgery, or in good health (not recorded which).

This rearrangement joins TRBV27 to TRBJ1-6; no clear D gene. The length of the CDR3 is 17 residues. The ends were cut back, 3 bases at V and 0 bases at J, with 12 bases in the middle. Per germline, CDR1 MNHEY and CDR2 SMNVEV (reference sequence). The CDR3 bases are TGTGCCAGCAGTTTCGGGCCCTCGAGCTCCTATAATTCACCCCTCCACTTT. It codes for CASSFGPSSSYNSPLHF.

V is TRBV6-2 or TRBV6-3 and J is TRBJ2-7; 9 nucleotides align to TRBD2. Germline-derived CDR1 and CDR2 are MNHEY and SVGEGT. After removal of 7 bases from V and 7 bases from J, the junction contained 8 bases not matched to a gene. The CDR3 has 13 amino acids. The CDR3 DNA follows: TGTGCCAGCATGCAGCGGGGGGCTTGGGAGCAGTACTTC. Protein product: CASMQRGAWEQYF.

This clonotype was seen ten or more times. The chain links TRBV27 to TRBJ2-1; D is possibly TRBD1 or TRBD2 (5 bases each). V lost 6 bases and J 4 bases, leaving 19 bases between the germline ends. This CDR3 is built from 16 residues. From germline, CDR1 is MNHEY and CDR2 SMNVEV (reference sequence). The CDR3 reads CASSEHPGPPYNEQFF. CDR3 bases: TGTGCCAGCAGCGAGCACCCGGGACCACCTTACAATGAGCAGTTCTTC.

Points on this clonotype: This clone may be a read error of a much larger clone one base away. The chain couples TRBV20-1 to TRBJ2-3; 10 nucleotides align to TRBD2. The CDR3 consists of 15 residues. CDR1 is DFQATT and CDR2 is SNEGSKA in the germline V gene (reference sequence). The CDR3 DNA follows: TGCAGAGCTAGAGTTAGCGGGAGGACTACGGGTACGCAGTATTTT. Translation: CRARVSGRTTGTQYF.

The chain links TRBV18 to TRBJ2-3; D is unresolved. CDR3 length: 14 amino acids. Germline assignment: CDR1 KGHSH and CDR2 LQKENI. V was trimmed by 3 bases and J by 2 bases, leaving 9 bases between them. Here the CDR3 reads CASSPPSNTDTQYF. DNA of the CDR3: TGTGCCAGCTCACCTCCTTCCAACACAGATACGCAGTATTTT.

Turning to this clonotype: A read error is possible here, since a much larger clone lies one base away. The V call is TRBV6-2 or TRBV6-3, the J call TRBJ1-3; 9 nucleotides align to TRBD1. Trimming removed 5 bases from V and 3 bases from J; junction bases left unmatched: 5. CDR1 is MNHEY and CDR2 is SVGEGT in the germline V gene. This CDR3 is built from 15 residues. The CDR3 coding sequence is TGTGCCAGCAGTCTCGACAGGGGGGGTGGAAACACCATATATTTT. Its translation is CASSLDRGGGNTIYF.

V usage is TRBV4-1 and J usage is TRBJ1-2, with D possibly matching TRBD1 (5 bases). Between the trimmed V and J ends, which lost 1 base and 8 bases, there was a span of 8 bases. Germline loops: CDR1 MGHRA, CDR2 YSYEKL. The CDR3 has 12 residues. The chain's CDR3 is CASSQVTGGYTF. As DNA, the CDR3 is TGCGCCAGCAGCCAAGTTACAGGCGGCTACACCTTC.